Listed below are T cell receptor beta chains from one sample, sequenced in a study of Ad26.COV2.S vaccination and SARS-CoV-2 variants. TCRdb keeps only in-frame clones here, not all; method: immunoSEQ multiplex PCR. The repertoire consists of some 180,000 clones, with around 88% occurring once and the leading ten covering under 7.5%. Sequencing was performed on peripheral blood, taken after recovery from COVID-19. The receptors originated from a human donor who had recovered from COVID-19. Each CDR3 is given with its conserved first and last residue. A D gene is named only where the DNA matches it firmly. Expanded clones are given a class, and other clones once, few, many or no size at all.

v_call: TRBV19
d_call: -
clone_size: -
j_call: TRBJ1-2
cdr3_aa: CASSPGPNYGYTF
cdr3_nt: TGTGCCAGTAGTCCAGGACCTAACTATGGCTACACCTTC

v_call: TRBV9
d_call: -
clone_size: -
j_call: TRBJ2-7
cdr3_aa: CASSVPHRRRSEQYF
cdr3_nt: TGTGCCAGCAGCGTACCACACAGGCGTCGCTCCGAGCAGTACTTC

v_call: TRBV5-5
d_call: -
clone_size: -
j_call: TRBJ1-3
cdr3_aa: CASSWYADGNTIYF
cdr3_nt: TGTGCCAGCAGCTGGTATGCAGACGGAAACACCATATATTTT

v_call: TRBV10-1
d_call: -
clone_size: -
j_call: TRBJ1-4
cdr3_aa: CASSEGGGVATNEKLFF
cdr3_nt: TGCGCCAGCAGTGAGGGGGGCGGAGTTGCAACTAATGAAAAACTGTTTTTT

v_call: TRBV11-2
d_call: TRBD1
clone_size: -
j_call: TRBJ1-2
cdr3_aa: CASSPTGVRGYTF
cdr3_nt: TGTGCCAGCAGCCCGACAGGGGTAAGAGGCTACACCTTC

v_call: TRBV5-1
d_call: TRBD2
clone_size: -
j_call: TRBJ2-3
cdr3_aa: CASSSIPGTSYSTDTQYF
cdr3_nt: TGCGCCAGCAGCTCCATCCCGGGGACTAGCTATAGCACAGATACGCAGTATTTT

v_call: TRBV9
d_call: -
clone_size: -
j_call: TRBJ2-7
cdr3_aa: CASSTGTESYEQYF
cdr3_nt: TGTGCCAGCAGCACCGGGACTGAGTCCTACGAGCAGTACTTC

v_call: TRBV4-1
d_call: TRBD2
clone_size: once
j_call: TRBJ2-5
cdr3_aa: CASSRGTSIQETQYF
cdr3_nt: TGCGCCAGCAGCCGAGGGACTAGCATTCAAGAGACCCAGTACTTC

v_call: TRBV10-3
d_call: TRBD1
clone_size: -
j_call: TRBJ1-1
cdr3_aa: CATTGQGKGTEAFF
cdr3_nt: TGTGCCACTACTGGACAGGGCAAAGGCACTGAAGCTTTCTTT

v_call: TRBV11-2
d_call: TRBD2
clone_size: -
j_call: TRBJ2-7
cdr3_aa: CASSQTSGSRYEQYF
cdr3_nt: TGTGCCAGCAGCCAAACTAGCGGGAGCAGGTACGAGCAGTACTTC

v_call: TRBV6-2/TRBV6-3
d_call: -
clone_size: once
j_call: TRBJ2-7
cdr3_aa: CASSYGGQVRSYEQYF
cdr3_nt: TGTGCCAGCAGTTACGGAGGGCAGGTCCGCTCCTACGAGCAGTACTTC

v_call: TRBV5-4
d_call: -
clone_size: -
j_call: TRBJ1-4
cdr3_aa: CASSLEGTRFEKLFF
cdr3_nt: TGTGCCAGCAGCTTGGAAGGGACCAGATTCGAAAAACTGTTTTTT

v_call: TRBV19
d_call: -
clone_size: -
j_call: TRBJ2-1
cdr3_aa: CASSMRRLEQFF
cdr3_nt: TGTGCCAGTAGTATGAGAAGGTTAGAGCAGTTCTTC

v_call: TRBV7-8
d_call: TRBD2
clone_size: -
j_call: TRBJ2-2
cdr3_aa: CASSLGPAGGGTGELFF
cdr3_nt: TGTGCCAGCAGCTTAGGCCCAGCGGGGGGCGGGACCGGGGAGCTGTTTTTT

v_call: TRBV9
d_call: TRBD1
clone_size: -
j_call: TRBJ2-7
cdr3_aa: CASSVSGQGQGEQYF
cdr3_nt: TGTGCCAGCAGCGTATCAGGACAGGGGCAGGGAGAGCAGTACTTC

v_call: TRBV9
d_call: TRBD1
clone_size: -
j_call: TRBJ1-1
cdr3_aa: CASSAGQGFDTEAFF
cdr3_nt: TGTGCCAGCAGCGCCGGACAGGGGTTCGACACTGAAGCTTTCTTT

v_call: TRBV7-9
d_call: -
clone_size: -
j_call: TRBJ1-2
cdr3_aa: CASTGRDYGYTF
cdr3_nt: TGTGCCAGTACTGGTAGGGACTATGGCTACACCTTC

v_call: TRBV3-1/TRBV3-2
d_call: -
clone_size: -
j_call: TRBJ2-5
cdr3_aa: CASSQSRVRKTQYF
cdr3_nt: TGTGCCAGCAGCCAGAGCAGGGTGAGGAAGACCCAGTACTTC

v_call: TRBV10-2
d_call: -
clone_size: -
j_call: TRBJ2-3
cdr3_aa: CASSDGLITDTQYF
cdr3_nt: TGCGCCAGCAGCGATGGACTGATCACAGATACGCAGTATTTT

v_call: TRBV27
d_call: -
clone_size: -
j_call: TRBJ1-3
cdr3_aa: CASSLSSGTLHGNTIYF
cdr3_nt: TGTGCCAGCAGTTTATCCTCCGGGACCCTACATGGAAACACCATATATTTT

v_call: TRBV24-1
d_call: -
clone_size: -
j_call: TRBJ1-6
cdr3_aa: CATNDSYYNSPLHF
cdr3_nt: TGTGCCACCAATGACTCCTATTATAATTCACCCCTCCACTTT

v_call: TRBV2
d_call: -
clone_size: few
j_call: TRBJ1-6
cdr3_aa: CASSARTGASSYNSPLHF
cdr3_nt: TGTGCCAGCAGTGCCCGTACCGGGGCCAGCTCCTATAATTCACCCCTCCACTTT

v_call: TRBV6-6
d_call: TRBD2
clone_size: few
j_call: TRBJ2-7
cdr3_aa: CASSPTSGGAYEQYF
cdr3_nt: TGTGCCAGCAGTCCTACTAGCGGGGGGGCCTACGAGCAGTACTTC